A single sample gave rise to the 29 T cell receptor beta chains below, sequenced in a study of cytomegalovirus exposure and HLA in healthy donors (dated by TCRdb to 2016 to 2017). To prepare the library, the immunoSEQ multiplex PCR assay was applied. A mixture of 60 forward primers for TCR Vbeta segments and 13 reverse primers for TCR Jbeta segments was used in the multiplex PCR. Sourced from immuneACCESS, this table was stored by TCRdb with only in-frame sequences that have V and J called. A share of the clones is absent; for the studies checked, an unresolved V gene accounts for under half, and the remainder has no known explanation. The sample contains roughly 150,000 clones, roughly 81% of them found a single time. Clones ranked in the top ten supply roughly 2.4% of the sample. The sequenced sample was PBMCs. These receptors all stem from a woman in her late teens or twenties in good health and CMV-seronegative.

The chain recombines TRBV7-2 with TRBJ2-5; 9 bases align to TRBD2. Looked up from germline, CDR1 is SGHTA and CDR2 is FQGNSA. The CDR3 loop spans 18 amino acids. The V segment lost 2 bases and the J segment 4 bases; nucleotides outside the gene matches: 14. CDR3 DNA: TGTGCCAGCAGCTTAAGGGGTCAGGGCCGCGGGGGGGGAGAGACCCAGTACTTC. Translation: CASSLRGQGRGGGETQYF.

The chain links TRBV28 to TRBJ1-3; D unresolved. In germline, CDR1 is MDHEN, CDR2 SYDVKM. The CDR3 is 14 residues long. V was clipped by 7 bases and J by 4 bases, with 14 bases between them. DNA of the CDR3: TGTGCCAGCAAAGTCGGAGGGAGCGGAAACACCATATATTTT. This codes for CASKVGGSGNTIYF.

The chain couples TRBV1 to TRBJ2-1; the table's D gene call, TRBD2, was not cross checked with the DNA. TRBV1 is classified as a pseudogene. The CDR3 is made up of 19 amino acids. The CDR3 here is CTSSQETSGRQQEDNEQFF. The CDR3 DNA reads TGCACCAGCAGCCAAGAGACTAGCGGGAGGCAACAAGAGGACAATGAGCAGTTCTTC.

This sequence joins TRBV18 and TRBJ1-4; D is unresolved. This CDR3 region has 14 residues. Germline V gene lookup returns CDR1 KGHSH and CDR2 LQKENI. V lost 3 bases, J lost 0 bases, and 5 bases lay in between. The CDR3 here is CASSPSATNEKLFF. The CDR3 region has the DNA TGTGCCAGCTCACCCTCTGCAACTAATGAAAAACTGTTTTTT.

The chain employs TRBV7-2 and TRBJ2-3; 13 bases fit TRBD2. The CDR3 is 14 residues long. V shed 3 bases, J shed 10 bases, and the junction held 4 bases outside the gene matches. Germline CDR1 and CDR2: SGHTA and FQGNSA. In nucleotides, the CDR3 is TGTGCCAGCAGCTTCGGGGGGACTAGCGGGGCGCAGTATTTT. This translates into CASSFGGTSGAQYF.

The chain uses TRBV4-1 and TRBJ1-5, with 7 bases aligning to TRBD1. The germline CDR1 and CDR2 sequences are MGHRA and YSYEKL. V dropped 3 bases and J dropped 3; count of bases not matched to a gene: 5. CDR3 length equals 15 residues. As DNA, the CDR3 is TGCGCCAGCAGCCAGCTGGGACAGAACAATCAGCCCCAGCATTTT. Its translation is CASSQLGQNNQPQHF.

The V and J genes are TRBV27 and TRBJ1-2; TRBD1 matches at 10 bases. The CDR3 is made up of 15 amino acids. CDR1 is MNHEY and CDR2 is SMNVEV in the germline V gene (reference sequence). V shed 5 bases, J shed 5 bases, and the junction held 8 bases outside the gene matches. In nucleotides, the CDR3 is TGTGCCAGCAGTGGTCCCGGGACAGGGGATTATGGCTACACCTTC. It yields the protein CASSGPGTGDYGYTF.

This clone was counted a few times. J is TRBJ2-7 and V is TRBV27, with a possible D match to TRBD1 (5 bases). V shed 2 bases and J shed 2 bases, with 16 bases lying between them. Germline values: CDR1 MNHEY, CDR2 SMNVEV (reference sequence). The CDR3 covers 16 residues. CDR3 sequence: CASSLDEPTGPYEQYF. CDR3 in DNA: TGTGCCAGCAGTTTAGACGAGCCCACAGGACCCTACGAGCAGTACTTC.

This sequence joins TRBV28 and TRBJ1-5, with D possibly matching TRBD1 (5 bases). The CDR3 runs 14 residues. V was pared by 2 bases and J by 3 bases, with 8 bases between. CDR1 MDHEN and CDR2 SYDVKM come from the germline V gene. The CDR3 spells CASSLRGYNQPQHF. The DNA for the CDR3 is TGTGCCAGCAGTTTACGGGGGTACAATCAGCCCCAGCATTTT.

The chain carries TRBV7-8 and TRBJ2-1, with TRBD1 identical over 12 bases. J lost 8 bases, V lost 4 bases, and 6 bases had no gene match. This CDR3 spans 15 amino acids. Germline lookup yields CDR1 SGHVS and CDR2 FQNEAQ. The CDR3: CASSSGTGGGDEQFF. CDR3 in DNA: TGTGCCAGCAGCTCCGGGACAGGGGGCGGCGATGAGCAGTTCTTC.

The CDR3 region is CASSFPDRASGANVLTF. As DNA, the CDR3 is TGTGCCAGCAGTTTTCCCGACAGGGCCTCTGGGGCCAACGTCCTGACTTTC. The chain uses TRBV28 and TRBJ2-6; 7 bases align to TRBD1. The junction had 5 bases not matched to a gene; V was cut back by 3 bases and J by 0 bases. Germline CDR1 MDHEN, CDR2 SYDVKM. This CDR3 has 17 amino acids. Using reference TRBV28 and TRBJ2-6 for the parts outside the CDR3, the full variable domain is DVKVTQSSRYLVKRTGEKVFLECVQDMDHENMFWYRQDPGLGLRLIYFSYDVKMKEKGDIPEGYSVSREKKERFSLILESASTNQTSMYLCASSFPDRASGANVLTFGAGSRLTVL.

CDR3 region: CASSQAEQGAWETQYF. The CDR3 DNA follows: TGCGCCAGCAGCCAAGCGGAACAGGGGGCTTGGGAGACCCAGTACTTC. The gene calls are TRBV4-1 and TRBJ2-5, with 9 bases aligning to TRBD1. The CDR3 has 16 residues. V dropped 1 base and J dropped 5; count of bases not matched to a gene: 8. The germline CDR1 and CDR2 sequences are MGHRA and YSYEKL.

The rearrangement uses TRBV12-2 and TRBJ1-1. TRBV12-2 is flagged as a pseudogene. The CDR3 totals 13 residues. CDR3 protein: CASRLHGNTEAFF. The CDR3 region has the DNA TGTGCAAGTCGCTTACACGGGAACACTGAAGCTTTCTTT.

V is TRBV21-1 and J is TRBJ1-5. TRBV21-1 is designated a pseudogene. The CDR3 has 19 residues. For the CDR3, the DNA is TGTGCCAGCAGCAGAAAAGAGCGGTTAGTCTACCCGGGCAATCAGCCCCAGCATTTT. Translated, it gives CASSRKERLVYPGNQPQHF.

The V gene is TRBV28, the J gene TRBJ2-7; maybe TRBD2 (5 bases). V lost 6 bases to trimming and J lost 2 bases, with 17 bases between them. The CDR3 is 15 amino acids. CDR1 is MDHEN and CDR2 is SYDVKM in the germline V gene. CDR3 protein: CASRHLGVGTYEQYF. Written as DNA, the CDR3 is TGTGCCAGCAGACACCTTGGTGTCGGGACCTACGAGCAGTACTTC.

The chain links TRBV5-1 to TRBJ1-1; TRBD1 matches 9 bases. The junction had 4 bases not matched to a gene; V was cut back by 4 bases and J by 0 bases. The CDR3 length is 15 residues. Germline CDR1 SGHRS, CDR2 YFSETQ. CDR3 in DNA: TGCGCCAGCAGCCCACAGGGGGCTCTGAACACTGAAGCTTTCTTT. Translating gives CASSPQGALNTEAFF. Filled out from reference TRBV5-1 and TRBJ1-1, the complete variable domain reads KAGVTQTPRYLIKTRGQQVTLSCSPISGHRSVSWYQQTPGQGLQFLFEYFSETQRNKGNFPGRFSGRQFSNSRSEMNVSTLELGDSALYLCASSPQGALNTEAFFGQGTRLTVV.

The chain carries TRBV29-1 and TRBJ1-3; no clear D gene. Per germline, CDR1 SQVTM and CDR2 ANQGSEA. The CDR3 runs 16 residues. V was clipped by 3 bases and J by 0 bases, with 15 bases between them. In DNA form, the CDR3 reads TGCAGCGTTGAGATCCTCACAGACCTCTCTGGAAACACCATATATTTT. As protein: CSVEILTDLSGNTIYF.

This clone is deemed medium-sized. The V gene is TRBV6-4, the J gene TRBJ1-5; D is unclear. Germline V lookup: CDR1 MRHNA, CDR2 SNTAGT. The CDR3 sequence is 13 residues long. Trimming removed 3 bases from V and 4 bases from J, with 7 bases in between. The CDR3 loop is CASSEAENQPQHF. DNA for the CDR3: TGTGCCAGCAGTGAGGCGGAGAATCAGCCCCAGCATTTT.

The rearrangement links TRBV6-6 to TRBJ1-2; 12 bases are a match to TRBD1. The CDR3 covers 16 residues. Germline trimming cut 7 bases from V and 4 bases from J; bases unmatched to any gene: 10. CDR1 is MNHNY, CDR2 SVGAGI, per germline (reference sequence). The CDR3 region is CASTSGQGASSYGYTF. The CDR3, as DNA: TGTGCCAGCACTTCGGGACAGGGGGCAAGTAGCTATGGCTACACCTTC.

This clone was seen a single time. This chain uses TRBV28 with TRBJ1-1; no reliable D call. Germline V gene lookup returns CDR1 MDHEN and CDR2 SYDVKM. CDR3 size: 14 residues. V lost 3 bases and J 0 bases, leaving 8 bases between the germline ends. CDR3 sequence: CASSFAGLNTEAFF. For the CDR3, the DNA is TGTGCCAGCAGTTTCGCGGGCCTGAACACTGAAGCTTTCTTT.

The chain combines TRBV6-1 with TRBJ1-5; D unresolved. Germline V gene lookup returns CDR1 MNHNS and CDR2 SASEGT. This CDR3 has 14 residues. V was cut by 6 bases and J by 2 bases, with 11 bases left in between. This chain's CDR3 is CASRPWGGNQPQHF. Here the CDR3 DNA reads TGTGCCAGCAGGCCTTGGGGAGGCAATCAGCCCCAGCATTTT.

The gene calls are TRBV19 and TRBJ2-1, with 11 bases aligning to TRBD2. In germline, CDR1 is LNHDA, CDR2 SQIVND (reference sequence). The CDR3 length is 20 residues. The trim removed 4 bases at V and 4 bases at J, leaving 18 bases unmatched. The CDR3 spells CASSRSGTGILAGGYNEQFF. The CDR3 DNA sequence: TGTGCCAGTAGTAGATCCGGGACAGGTATTTTAGCGGGAGGGTACAATGAGCAGTTCTTC.

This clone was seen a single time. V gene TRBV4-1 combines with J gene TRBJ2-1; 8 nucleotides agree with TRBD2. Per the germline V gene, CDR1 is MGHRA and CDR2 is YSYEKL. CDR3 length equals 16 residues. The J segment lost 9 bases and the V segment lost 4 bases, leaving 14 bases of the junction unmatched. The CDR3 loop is CASSRITGTRRGEQFF. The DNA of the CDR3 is TGCGCCAGCAGCCGCATCACCGGGACTAGGAGGGGTGAGCAGTTCTTC.

CDR3 loop: CASSQDGRGITDTQYF. In DNA, the CDR3 is TGCGCCAGCAGCCAAGACGGGCGGGGGATCACAGATACGCAGTATTTT. The chain has TRBV4-3 and TRBJ2-3; 7 positions agree with TRBD2. There are 16 residues in the CDR3. After removal of 0 bases from V and 2 bases from J, the junction contained 5 bases not matched to a gene. Germline CDR1 reads LGHNA; CDR2 reads YSLEER.

The CDR3 loop reads CASSISGGAYEQYF. CDR3 DNA sequence: TGTGCCAGTAGTATTTCAGGGGGAGCCTACGAGCAGTACTTC. The J gene is TRBJ2-7, the V gene TRBV19; 7 positions match TRBD1. The CDR3 is 14 residues long. Losses at the gene ends were 3 bases for V and 2 bases for J; bases not matched to a gene: 4. The germline V gene has CDR1 LNHDA and CDR2 SQIVND (reference sequence).

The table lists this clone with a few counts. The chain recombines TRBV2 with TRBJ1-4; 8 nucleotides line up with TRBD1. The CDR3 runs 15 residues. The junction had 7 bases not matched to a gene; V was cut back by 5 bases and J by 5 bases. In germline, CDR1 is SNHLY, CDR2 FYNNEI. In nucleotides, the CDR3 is TGTGCCAGCAGTAAAACCGGGACAGGAAATGAAAAACTGTTTTTT. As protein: CASSKTGTGNEKLFF.

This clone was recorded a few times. CDR3 sequence reads: CASSPGNSIQPQHF. The CDR3 DNA reads as TGTGCCAGCAGCCCAGGAAATAGTATCCAGCCCCAGCATTTT. The gene calls are TRBV28 and TRBJ1-5; no clear D gene. The CDR3 totals 14 residues. V was pared by 6 bases and J by 7 bases, with 16 bases between. Per germline, CDR1 MDHEN and CDR2 SYDVKM.

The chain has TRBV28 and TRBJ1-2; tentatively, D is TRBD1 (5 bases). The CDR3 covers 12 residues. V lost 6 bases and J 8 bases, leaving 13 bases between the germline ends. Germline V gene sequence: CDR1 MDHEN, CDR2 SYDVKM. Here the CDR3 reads CASSRGGVGYTF. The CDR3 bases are TGTGCCAGCAGCCGCGGGGGGGTGGGCTACACCTTC.

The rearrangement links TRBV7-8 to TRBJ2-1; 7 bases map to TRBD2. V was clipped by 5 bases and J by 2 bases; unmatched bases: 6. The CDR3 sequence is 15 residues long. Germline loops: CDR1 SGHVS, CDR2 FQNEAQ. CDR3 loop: CASSPRLAPYNEQFF. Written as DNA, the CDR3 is TGTGCCAGCAGCCCCCGACTAGCTCCCTACAATGAGCAGTTCTTC.